This T cell receptor beta chain was recovered during a study of blood T cell repertoires in COVID-19. Study as a whole: The samples span acute and convalescent COVID-19 from the United States, Italy and Spain. T cells, B-cell-depleted T cells, or PBMCs supplied cDNA or gDNA.

Under the authors' procedure: Reference gene primer amplification gave estimated nucleated cell counts. Produced via immunoSEQ multiplex PCR; TCRdb's table is partial and in-frame only. V, J and clone size are taken as reported in that table, and D and trimming were inferred from the DNA itself. The sample contains roughly 200,000 clones, 70% to 90% of which appear only once. The germline V gene encodes CDR1 SQVTM and CDR2 ANQGSEA. The V end was cut by 7 bases, the J end by 2 bases, with 13 bases between. The CDR3 totals 13 residues. The clonotype originates from a woman aged 25 to 39 with acute or convalescent COVID-19. Sequencing was carried out using peripheral blood. The gene calls are TRBV29-1 and TRBJ2-3; TRBD2 is a possible D gene (6 bases). Written as DNA, the CDR3 is TGCAGCGGGGGCGGGGCCTTCACAGATACGCAGTATTTT. Protein sequence: CSGGGAFTDTQYF.